The rows below give T cell receptor beta chains drawn from one sample of a study of blood T cells in healthy people across ages. MiXCR, run by TCRdb on the 5' RACE reads, gives a single entry per CDR3 protein. Counted here are about 930,000 distinct CDR3 sequences, about 28% occurring once; the ten biggest clones make up around 9.6%. The data were also submitted as part of a second study, on T cells of mothers and their children.

The specimen sequenced was blood. The source is a woman in her thirties or forties in good health. Both conserved end residues are part of each CDR3. The D gene is left open where the match is weak. Size values are once, few and many counts, or a class for expanded clones, and some rows have none.

d_gene: NA; v_gene: TRBV20-1; abundance: NA; j_gene: TRBJ2-5; CDR3nt: TGCAGTGCTAGAGACCACGGGACTCCCCAAGAGACCCAGTACTTC; CDR3aa: CSARDHGTPQETQYF
d_gene: NA; v_gene: TRBV5-1; abundance: NA; j_gene: TRBJ1-5; CDR3nt: TGCGCCAGCAGTCCCCAACCAGGGGAGAGCACGCAGCCCCAGCATTTT; CDR3aa: CASSPQPGESTQPQHF
d_gene: TRBD2; v_gene: TRBV11-2; abundance: few; j_gene: TRBJ2-5; CDR3nt: TGTGCCAGCAGCCCCGGAGTAGCGGGGGGGGAGACCCAGTACTTC; CDR3aa: CASSPGVAGGETQYF
d_gene: TRBD1; v_gene: TRBV20-1; abundance: NA; j_gene: TRBJ1-1; CDR3nt: TGCAGTGCTAGCGGGACAGGGAACGGTCAAATCCATGAAGCTTTCTTT; CDR3aa: CSASGTGNGQIHEAFF
d_gene: NA; v_gene: TRBV20-1; abundance: NA; j_gene: TRBJ2-7; CDR3nt: TGCAGTGCTAGACGGAGAATTAACTACGAGCAGTACTTC; CDR3aa: CSARRRINYEQYF
d_gene: NA; v_gene: TRBV7-6; abundance: few; j_gene: TRBJ1-5; CDR3nt: TGTGCCAGCAGCTTAGAGGCAGCTAGCAATCAGCCCCAGCATTTT; CDR3aa: CASSLEAASNQPQHF
d_gene: TRBD2; v_gene: TRBV6-6; abundance: many; j_gene: TRBJ2-7; CDR3nt: TGTGCCAGCAGTAACCGGGACGGGAGGAACTACGAGCAGTACTTC; CDR3aa: CASSNRDGRNYEQYF
d_gene: TRBD1; v_gene: TRBV27; abundance: many; j_gene: TRBJ2-7; CDR3nt: TGTGCCAGCAGTTTAATACAGGGGAGCTACTACGAGCAGTACTTC; CDR3aa: CASSLIQGSYYEQYF
d_gene: TRBD2; v_gene: TRBV12-3/TRBV12-4; abundance: NA; j_gene: TRBJ2-7; CDR3nt: TGTGCCAGCAGTTTGAATAATGCGGGAGGGGACGAGCAGTACTTC; CDR3aa: CASSLNNAGGDEQYF
d_gene: NA; v_gene: TRBV9; abundance: NA; j_gene: TRBJ1-2; CDR3nt: TGTGCCAGCAGCGTAGGAGGCAGGGGTGACTATGGCTACACCTTC; CDR3aa: CASSVGGRGDYGYTF
d_gene: TRBD1; v_gene: TRBV7-9; abundance: NA; j_gene: TRBJ2-1; CDR3nt: TGTGCCAGCAGCTTGGGGACAGGGCCCAGTGGGCAGTTCTTC; CDR3aa: CASSLGTGPSGQFF
d_gene: TRBD1; v_gene: TRBV7-6; abundance: few; j_gene: TRBJ2-5; CDR3nt: TGTGCCAGCAGTTCTCGAAGGGGGACAGGAGAGACCCAGTACTTC; CDR3aa: CASSSRRGTGETQYF
d_gene: NA; v_gene: TRBV12-3/TRBV12-4; abundance: NA; j_gene: TRBJ1-5; CDR3nt: TGTGCCAGCAGGTTTAGCAATCAGCCCCAGCATTTT; CDR3aa: CASRFSNQPQHF
d_gene: TRBD2; v_gene: TRBV28; abundance: NA; j_gene: TRBJ2-2; CDR3nt: TGTGCCAGCAGTTCCTCTCTTAGTACAATTCGGGGGGGAACCGGGGAGCTGTTTTTT; CDR3aa: CASSSSLSTIRGGTGELFF
d_gene: TRBD2; v_gene: TRBV7-3; abundance: NA; j_gene: TRBJ2-7; CDR3nt: TGTGCCAGCAGCCCAGGAGAACTAGCGGGGTACGAGCAGTACTTC; CDR3aa: CASSPGELAGYEQYF
d_gene: NA; v_gene: TRBV5-1; abundance: many; j_gene: TRBJ1-2; CDR3nt: TGCGCCAGCAGCTTGTTGCAGTCTAACTATGGCTACACCTTC; CDR3aa: CASSLLQSNYGYTF
d_gene: NA; v_gene: TRBV27; abundance: NA; j_gene: TRBJ1-1; CDR3nt: TGTGCCAGCAGTTTATGGGTCAGTTCGAACACTGAAGCTTTCTTT; CDR3aa: CASSLWVSSNTEAFF